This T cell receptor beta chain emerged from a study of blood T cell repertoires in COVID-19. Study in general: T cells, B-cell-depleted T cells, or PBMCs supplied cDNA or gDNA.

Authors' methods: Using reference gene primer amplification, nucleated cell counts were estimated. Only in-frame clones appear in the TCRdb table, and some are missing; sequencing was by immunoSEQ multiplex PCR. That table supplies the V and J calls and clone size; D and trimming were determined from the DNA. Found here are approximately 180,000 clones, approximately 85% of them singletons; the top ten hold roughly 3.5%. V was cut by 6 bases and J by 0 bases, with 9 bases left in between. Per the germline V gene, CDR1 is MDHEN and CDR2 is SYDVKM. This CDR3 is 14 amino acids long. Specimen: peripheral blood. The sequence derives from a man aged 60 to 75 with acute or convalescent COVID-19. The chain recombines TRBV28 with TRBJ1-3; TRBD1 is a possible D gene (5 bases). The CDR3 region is CASRLQVSGNTIYF. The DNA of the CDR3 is TGTGCCAGCAGGTTACAGGTCTCTGGAAACACCATATATTTT.